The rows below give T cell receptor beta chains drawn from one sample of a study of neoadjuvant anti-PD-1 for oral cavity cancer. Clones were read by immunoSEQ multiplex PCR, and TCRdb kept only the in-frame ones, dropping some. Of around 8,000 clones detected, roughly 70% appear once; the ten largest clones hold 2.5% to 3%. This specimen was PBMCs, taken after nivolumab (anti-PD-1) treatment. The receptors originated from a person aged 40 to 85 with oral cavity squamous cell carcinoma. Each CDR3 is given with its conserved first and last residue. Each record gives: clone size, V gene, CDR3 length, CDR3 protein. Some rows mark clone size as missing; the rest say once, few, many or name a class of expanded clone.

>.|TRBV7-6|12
CASTGLTGELFF
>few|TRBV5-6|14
CASSLGTVNYGYTF
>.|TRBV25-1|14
CASSEDRGPYGYTF
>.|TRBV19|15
CASSIFDRGSTEAFF
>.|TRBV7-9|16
CASSPKRGPSSYGYTF
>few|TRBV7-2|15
CASSLRVGVDQPQHF
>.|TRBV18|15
CASSPVRGPNTEAFF
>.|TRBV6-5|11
CASSYGDEQYF
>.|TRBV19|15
CASSIGQGRYYEQYF
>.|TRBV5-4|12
CAIMQGGYGYTF
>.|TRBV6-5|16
CASSYSSRGEGYEQYF
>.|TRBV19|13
CASITNRASEAFF
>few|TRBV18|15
CASSFQGTANTEAFF
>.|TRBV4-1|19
CASSQDRDRGVSGANVLTF
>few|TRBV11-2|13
CASSLYLDQPQHF
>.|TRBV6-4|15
CASSPFGGVNQPQHF
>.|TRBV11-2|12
CASSLDRETQYF
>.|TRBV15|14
CATRDWTDNSPLHF
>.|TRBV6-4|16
CASTTRWDSLNEKLFF
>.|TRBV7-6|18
CASSLSSLRLANTGELFF
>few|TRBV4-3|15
CASSQEWAGGNEQFF
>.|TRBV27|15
CASSIQGVGITEAFF
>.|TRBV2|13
CASTGSQVAGYTF
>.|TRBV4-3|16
CASSQDDRGQNTEAFF
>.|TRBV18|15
CASSRDRDNNYGYTF
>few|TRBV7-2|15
CASSPGQGAGNTIYF
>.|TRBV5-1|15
CASSFGRGGQETQYF
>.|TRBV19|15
CASNAQPGTNYGYTF
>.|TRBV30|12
CAWGQGNTEAFF
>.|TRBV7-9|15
CASSLQGVPPNEQFF
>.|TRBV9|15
CASSLSDRENQPQHF
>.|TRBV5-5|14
CASSRSTGYDEQFF
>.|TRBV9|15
CASSPRTGEIGEQYF
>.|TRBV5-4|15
CASSPRGGSTDTQYF
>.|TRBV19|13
CASMWGGNQPQHF
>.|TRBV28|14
CASSVRGYPYEQYF
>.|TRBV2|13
CASRIDFFTEAFF
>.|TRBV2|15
CASTQGRGSGNTIYF
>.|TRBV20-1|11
CSAREQVEQYF
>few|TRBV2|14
CASRGEPGGNIQYF
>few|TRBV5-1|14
CASSLESAVYGYTF
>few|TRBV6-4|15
CASSDTSGGADTQYF
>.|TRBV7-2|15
CASSLPTSGVDTQYF
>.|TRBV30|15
CAWSVAGQGPDTQYF
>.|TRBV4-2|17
CASSQGTSGGASYEQYF
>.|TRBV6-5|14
CASSYGGARETQYF
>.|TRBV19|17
CASSIPRDREGTDTQYF
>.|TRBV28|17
CASSFLNTGTGNSPLHF
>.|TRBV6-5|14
CASSYTQGPYEQYF
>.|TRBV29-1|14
CSVVGYSSTDTQYF
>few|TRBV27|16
CASSSSSGDLSYGYTF
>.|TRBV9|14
CASSVVGSTDTQYF